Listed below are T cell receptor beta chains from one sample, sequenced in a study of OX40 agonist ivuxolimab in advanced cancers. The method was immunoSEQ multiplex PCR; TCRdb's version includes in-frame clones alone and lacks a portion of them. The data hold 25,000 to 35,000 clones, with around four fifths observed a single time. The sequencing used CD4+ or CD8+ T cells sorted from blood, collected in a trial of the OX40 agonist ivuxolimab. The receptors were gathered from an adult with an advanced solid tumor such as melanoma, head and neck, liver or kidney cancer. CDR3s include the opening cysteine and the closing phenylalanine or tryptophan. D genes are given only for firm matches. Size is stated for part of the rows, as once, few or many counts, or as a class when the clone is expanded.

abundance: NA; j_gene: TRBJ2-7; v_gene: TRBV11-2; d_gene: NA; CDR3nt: TGTGCCAGCAGCTCATATCGGGGACAAGCCTACGAGCAGTACTTC; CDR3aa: CASSSYRGQAYEQYF
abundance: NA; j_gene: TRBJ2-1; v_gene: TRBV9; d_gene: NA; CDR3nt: TGTGCCAGCACCACAGACGAGGGGTATAATGAGCAGTTCTTC; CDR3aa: CASTTDEGYNEQFF
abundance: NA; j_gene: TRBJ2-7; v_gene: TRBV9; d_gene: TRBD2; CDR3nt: TGTGCCAGCAGCCACCGGACTAGCGGGGACCCCTACGAGCAGTACTTC; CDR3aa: CASSHRTSGDPYEQYF
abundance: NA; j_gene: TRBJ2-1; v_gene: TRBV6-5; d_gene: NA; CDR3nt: TGTGCCAGCAGTTACCGGGACACCTCCTACAATGAGCAGTTCTTC; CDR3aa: CASSYRDTSYNEQFF
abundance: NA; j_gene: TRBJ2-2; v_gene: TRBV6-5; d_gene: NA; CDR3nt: TGTGCCAGCAGTTACGAAGGGTTCGGGGAGCTGTTTTTT; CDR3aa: CASSYEGFGELFF
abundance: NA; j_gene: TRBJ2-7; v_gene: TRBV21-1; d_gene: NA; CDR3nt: TGTGCCAGCCGGTATGGGAGCGAGCAGTACTTC; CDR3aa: CASRYGSEQYF
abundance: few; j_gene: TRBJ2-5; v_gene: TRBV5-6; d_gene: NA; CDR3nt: TGTGCCAGCAGACGGGACACCCAAGAGACCCAGTACTTC; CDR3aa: CASRRDTQETQYF
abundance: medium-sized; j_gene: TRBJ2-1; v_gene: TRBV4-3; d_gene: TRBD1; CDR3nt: TGCGCCAGCAGCCAAGTCCGCCAGGGGGCGGGGACCTACAATGAGCAGTTCTTC; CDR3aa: CASSQVRQGAGTYNEQFF
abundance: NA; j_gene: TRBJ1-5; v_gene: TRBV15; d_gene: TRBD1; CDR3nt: TGTGCCACCAGCAGAGACCCCACAGGGGGCGAGGGGCCTCAGCCCCAGCATTTT; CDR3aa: CATSRDPTGGEGPQPQHF
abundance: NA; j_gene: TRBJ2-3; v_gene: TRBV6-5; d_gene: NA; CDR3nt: TGTGCCAGCAGTTACTCATCAGGAGATACGCAGTATTTT; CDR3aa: CASSYSSGDTQYF
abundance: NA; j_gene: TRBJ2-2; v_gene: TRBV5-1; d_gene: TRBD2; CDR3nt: TGCGCCAGCAGCTTGAAGGTTAGCGGGGCCTGGTCCGGGGAGCTGTTTTTT; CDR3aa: CASSLKVSGAWSGELFF
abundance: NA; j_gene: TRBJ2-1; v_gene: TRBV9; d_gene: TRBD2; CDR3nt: TGTGCCAGCAGCGTTAGCGGGGGGTTGAATGAGCAGTTCTTC; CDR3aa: CASSVSGGLNEQFF
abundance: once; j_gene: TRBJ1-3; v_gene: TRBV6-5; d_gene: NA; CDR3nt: TGTGCCAGCAGTTTAAAAGCGAACTCTGGAAACACCATATATTTT; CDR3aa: CASSLKANSGNTIYF
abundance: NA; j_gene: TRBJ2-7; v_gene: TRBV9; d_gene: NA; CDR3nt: TGTGCCAGCAGCGTAGGGGTTTCCTCAACTTACGAGCAGTACTTC; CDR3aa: CASSVGVSSTYEQYF
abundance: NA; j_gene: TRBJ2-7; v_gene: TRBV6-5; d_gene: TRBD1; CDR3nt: TGTGCCAGCAGTGACAGGGGTTACGAGCAGTACTTC; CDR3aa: CASSDRGYEQYF
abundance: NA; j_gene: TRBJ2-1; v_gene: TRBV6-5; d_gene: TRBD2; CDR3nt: TGTGCCAGCAGTTATAAGCGGGGGGCCTACAATGAGCAGTTCTTC; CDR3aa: CASSYKRGAYNEQFF
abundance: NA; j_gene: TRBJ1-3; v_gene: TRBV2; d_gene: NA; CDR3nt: TGTGCCAGCAGTGAAAGCGGGGTTTACAACACCATATATTTT; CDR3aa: CASSESGVYNTIYF
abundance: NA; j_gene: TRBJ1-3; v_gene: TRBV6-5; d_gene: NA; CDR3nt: TGTGCCAGCAGTTACGGGAGCTCTGGAAACACCATATATTTT; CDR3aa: CASSYGSSGNTIYF
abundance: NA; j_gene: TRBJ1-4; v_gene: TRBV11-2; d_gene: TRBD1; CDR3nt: TGTGCCAGCAGCTCGGGACAGGCTTCGCCAACTAATGAAAAACTGTTTTTT; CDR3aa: CASSSGQASPTNEKLFF
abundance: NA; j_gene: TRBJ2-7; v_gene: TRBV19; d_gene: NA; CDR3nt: TGTGCCAGTACCGGGGAGAACACCTACGAGCAGTACTTC; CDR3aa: CASTGENTYEQYF
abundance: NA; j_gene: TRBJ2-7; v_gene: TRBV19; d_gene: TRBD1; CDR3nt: TGTGCCAGTAGCCTCGGGACAGCTACCAACTACGAGCAGTACTTC; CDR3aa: CASSLGTATNYEQYF
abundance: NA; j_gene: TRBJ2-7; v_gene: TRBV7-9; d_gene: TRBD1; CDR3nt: TGTGCCAGCAGCCCAGGCCGGACAGGGAGCTACGAGCAGTACTTC; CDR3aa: CASSPGRTGSYEQYF
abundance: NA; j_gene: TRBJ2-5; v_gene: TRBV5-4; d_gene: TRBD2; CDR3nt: TGTGCCAGCAGCTTGGGAGCGGGGGGGCCCCAAGAGACCCAGTACTTC; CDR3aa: CASSLGAGGPQETQYF
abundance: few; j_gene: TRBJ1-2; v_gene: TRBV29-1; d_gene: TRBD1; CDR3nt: TGCAGCGCACCTACAGGGGGCATAGGGTATGGCTACACCTTC; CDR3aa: CSAPTGGIGYGYTF
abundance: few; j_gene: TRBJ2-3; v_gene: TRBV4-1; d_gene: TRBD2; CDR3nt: TGCGCCAGCAGCCCCCCGGGGAGCGGGGACCTGTCCGATACGCAGTATTTT; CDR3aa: CASSPPGSGDLSDTQYF
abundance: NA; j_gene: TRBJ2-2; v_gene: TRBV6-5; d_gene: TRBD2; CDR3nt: TGTGCCAGCAGTTACGTAGTAGCGGGGCGTGGGGAGCTGTTTTTT; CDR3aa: CASSYVVAGRGELFF
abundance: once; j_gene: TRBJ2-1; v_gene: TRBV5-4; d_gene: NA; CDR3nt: TGTGCCAGCAGCTTGGTTGGTGAGCAGTTCTTC; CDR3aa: CASSLVGEQFF
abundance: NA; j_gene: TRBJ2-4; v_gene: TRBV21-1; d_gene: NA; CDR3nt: TGTGCCAGCAGCAAAGCAGGGCCGGACGGGAAAAACATTCAGTACTTC; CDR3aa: CASSKAGPDGKNIQYF
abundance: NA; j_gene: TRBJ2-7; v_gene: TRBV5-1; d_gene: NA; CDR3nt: TGCGCCAGCAGCTCTACCGGGTCCGAATACGAGCAGTACTTC; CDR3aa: CASSSTGSEYEQYF
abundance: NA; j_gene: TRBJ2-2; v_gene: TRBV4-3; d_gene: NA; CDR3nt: TGCGCCAGCAGCCAAGAGGTGTCGAGTATTCAGGGAGACACCGGGGAGCTGTTTTTT; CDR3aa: CASSQEVSSIQGDTGELFF
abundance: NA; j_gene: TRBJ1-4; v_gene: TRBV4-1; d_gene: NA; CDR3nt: TGCGCCAGCAGCCAATTAACACCAACCAATGAAAAACTGTTTTTT; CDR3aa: CASSQLTPTNEKLFF
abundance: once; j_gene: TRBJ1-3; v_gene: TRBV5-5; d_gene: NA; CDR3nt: TGTGCCAGCAGCCTCCAGCCAGCTTACTCTGGAAACACCATATATTTT; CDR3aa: CASSLQPAYSGNTIYF
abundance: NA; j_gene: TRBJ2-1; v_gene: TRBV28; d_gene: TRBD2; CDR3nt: TGTGCCAGCAGTTTACTAGCGGGGGGGCCCAATGAGCAGTTCTTC; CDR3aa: CASSLLAGGPNEQFF
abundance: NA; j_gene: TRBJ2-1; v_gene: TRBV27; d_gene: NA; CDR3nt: TGTGCCAGCAGTTTAGGGACACCTTACAATGAGCAGTTCTTC; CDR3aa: CASSLGTPYNEQFF
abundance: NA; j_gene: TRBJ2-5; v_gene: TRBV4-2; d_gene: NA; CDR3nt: TGTGCCAGCAGCCAAGAGTTTGCGCGTACTGGGTTGGAAGAGACCCAGTACTTC; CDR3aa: CASSQEFARTGLEETQYF
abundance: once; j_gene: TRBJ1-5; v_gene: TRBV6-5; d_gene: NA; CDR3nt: TGTGCCAGCAGTTACTCGAAGGGCCAGCCCCAGCATTTT; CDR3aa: CASSYSKGQPQHF
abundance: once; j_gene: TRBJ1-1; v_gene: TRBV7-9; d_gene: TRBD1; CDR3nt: TGTGCCAGCAGTTCCCCGGGACAGGGGAACACTGAAGCTTTCTTT; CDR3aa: CASSSPGQGNTEAFF
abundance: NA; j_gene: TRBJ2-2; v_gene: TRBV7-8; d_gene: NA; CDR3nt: TGTGCCAGCAGCTTAGGTACCGGGACCACCCCCCACGGGGAGCTGTTTTTT; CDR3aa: CASSLGTGTTPHGELFF
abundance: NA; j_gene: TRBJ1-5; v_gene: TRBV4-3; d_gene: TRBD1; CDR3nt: TGCGCCAGCAGCCAAGGGACAGGGTGGGGGACGAGCAATCAGCCCCAGCATTTT; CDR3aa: CASSQGTGWGTSNQPQHF
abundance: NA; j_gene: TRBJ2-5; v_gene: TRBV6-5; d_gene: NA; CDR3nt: TGTGCCAGCAGTCCCCGCAGCCTTCAAGAGACCCAGTACTTC; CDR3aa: CASSPRSLQETQYF
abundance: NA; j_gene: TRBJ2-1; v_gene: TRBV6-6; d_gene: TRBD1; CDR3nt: TGTGCCAGCAGTTACGCAGGGGGTGAGCAGTTCTTC; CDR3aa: CASSYAGGEQFF
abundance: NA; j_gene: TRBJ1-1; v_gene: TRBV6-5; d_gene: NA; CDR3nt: TGTGCCAGCAGTTACTCCGGTCTGGGCACTGAAGCTTTCTTT; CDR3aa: CASSYSGLGTEAFF
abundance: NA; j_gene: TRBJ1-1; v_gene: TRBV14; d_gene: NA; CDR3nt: TGTGCCAGCAGCCTCGGGGAGAACACTGAAGCTTTCTTT; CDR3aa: CASSLGENTEAFF
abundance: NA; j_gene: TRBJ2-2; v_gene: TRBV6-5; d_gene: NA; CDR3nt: TGTGCCAGCAGTCCGGGACTGAGCACCGGGGAGCTGTTTTTT; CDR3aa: CASSPGLSTGELFF
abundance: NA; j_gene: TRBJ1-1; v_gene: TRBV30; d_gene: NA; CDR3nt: TGTGCCTGGAGTGTAGGGGGGCCGGGGACTGAAGCTTTCTTT; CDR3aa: CAWSVGGPGTEAFF